This T cell receptor beta chain originates from a study of blood T cells in healthy people across ages. Regarding this clonotype: Its antigen is unidentified.

A second PCR of roughly 7 to 11 cycles used a sample-barcoded 5' primer and a J-beta primer mix. Every cDNA was tagged by a template-switch adaptor with 12 random nucleotides. One entry per CDR3 protein results from TCRdb running MiXCR on the 5' RACE reads. In the table there are about 1.7 million distinct CDR3 sequences, approximately 30% of which are singletons. The CDR3 has 13 amino acids. V dropped 6 bases and J dropped 8 bases, with 16 bases sitting between them. The germline V gene has CDR1 MDHEN and CDR2 SYDVKM. General study results and limits: The donors' CMV status was not determined, possibly confounding changes in expanded clonotypes. Measured against age, TCR beta diversity per million T cells decreased in a roughly linear manner.

Isolated PBMCs totaled at least 6.5 million in each sample. Sequencing was performed on blood. The TCR sequence derives from a woman younger than 45 in good health. V usage is TRBV28 and J usage is TRBJ1-2, with TRBD1 as a possible D gene (5 bases). This chain's CDR3 is CASSSRRAGGYTF. CDR3 bases: TGTGCCAGCAGCTCCCGCAGGGCGGGGGGCTACACCTTC.